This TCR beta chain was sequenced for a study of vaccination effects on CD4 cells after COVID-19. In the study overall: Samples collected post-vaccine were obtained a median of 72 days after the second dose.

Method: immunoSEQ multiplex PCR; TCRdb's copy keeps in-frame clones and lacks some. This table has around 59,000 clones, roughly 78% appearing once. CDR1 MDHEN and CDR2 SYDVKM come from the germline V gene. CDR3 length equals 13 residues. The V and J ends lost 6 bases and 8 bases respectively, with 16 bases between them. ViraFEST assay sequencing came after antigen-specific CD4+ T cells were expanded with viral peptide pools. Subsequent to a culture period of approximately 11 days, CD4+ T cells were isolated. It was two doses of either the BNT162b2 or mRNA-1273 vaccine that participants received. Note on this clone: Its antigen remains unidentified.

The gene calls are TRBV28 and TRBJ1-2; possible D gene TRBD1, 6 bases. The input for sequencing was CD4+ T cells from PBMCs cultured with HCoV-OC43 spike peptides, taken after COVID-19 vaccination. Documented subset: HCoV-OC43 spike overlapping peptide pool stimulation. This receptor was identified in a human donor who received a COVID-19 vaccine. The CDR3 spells CASSGGRTKGYTF. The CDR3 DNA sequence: TGTGCCAGCAGCGGGGGGCGGACTAAAGGCTACACCTTC.